Below, 30 T cell receptor beta chains from the same sample are listed, as sequenced in a study of early T cells in non-severe SARS-CoV-2 infection. TCRdb re-called the 5' RACE reads through MiXCR, storing one row per CDR3 protein. The repertoire holds 100,000 to 150,000 distinct CDR3 sequences, with about 15% as singletons. Sequencing input: whole blood. These receptors all stem from an adult who was a healthcare worker with PCR-confirmed SARS-CoV-2 infection or an uninfected control (not recorded which).

The table lists this clonotype with a few counts. V usage is TRBV4-2 and J usage is TRBJ2-1, with 9 bases identical to TRBD1. The germline gives CDR1 LGHNA, CDR2 YNFKEQ. The length of the CDR3 is 17 residues. With V trimmed by 4 bases and J by 8 bases, 15 bases remained unmatched. CDR3 in amino acids: CASSPQPTGGGRDEQFF. DNA for the CDR3: TGTGCCAGCAGCCCTCAGCCAACAGGGGGCGGCCGCGATGAGCAGTTCTTC.

V and J are TRBV20-1 and TRBJ2-3, with 8 bases that match TRBD2. V lost 6 bases, J lost 4 bases, and 12 bases stayed unmatched. The CDR3 is 15 residues long. The germline gives CDR1 DFQATT, CDR2 SNEGSKA (reference sequence). CDR3 amino acids: CSAQDRRGAADTQYF. The CDR3 nucleotides are TGCAGTGCACAAGACAGGCGGGGGGCGGCAGATACGCAGTATTTT.

This clonotype was counted a few times. The rearrangement links TRBV18 to TRBJ2-3; unclear D gene. Germline V gene lookup returns CDR1 KGHSH and CDR2 LQKENI. V was shortened by 1 base and J by 2 bases, with 7 bases between the two germline ends. The CDR3 is 14 amino acids. CDR3 bases: TGTGCCAGCTCACCACGTGTTACCACAGATACGCAGTATTTT. This sequence encodes CASSPRVTTDTQYF.

The CDR3 coding sequence is TGTGCCAGCAGTCAACAGGTCTACGAGCAGTACTTC. Translation: CASSQQVYEQYF. This chain connects TRBV12-3 or TRBV12-4 to TRBJ2-7; tentative D call: TRBD1 (5 bases). The germline V and J ends were trimmed by 5 bases and 3 bases, with 8 bases remaining between them. The CDR3 covers 12 residues.

This chain uses TRBV5-1 with TRBJ1-2; D gene unclear. This CDR3 spans 16 amino acids. Germline CDR1 SGHRS, CDR2 YFSETQ. Trimming stripped 0 bases from V and 1 base from J, with 13 bases between. The CDR3 protein is CASSLEGIPYNYGYTF. The DNA for the CDR3 is TGCGCCAGCAGCTTGGAAGGGATACCCTATAACTATGGCTACACCTTC.

This clonotype was seen a few times. The chain couples TRBV2 to TRBJ2-7; TRBD2 aligns across 7 bases. Trimming removed 7 bases from V and 3 bases from J; junction bases left unmatched: 9. This CDR3 is 14 amino acids long. The germline CDR1 and CDR2 sequences are SNHLY and FYNNEI. The CDR3 loop is CASKLSGAIYEQYF. The CDR3 coding sequence is TGTGCCAGCAAACTAAGCGGGGCAATCTACGAGCAGTACTTC.

This chain links TRBV6-6 with TRBJ2-3; a possible D gene is TRBD1 (5 bases). Germline CDR1 and CDR2: MNHNY and SVGAGI (reference sequence). The CDR3 consists of 12 residues. Trimming stripped 9 bases from V and 5 bases from J, with 12 bases between. CDR3 in amino acids: CASTSGRDTQYF. The CDR3 DNA is TGTGCCAGTACGTCAGGGCGAGATACGCAGTATTTT.

The chain joins TRBV30 to TRBJ2-3; 11 nucleotides line up with TRBD2. The V segment lost 5 bases and the J segment 1 base; nucleotides outside the gene matches: 5. Germline V gives CDR1 GTSNPN, CDR2 SVGIG (reference sequence). CDR3 length: 15 amino acids. The DNA for the CDR3 is TGTGCCTGGGGGCCGGGACTAGCGGGCACAGATACGCAGTATTTT. Encoded protein: CAWGPGLAGTDTQYF.

This clonotype was observed a few times. This chain links TRBV11-2 with TRBJ2-5, with D perhaps matching TRBD2 (6 bases). Looked up from germline, CDR1 is SGHAT and CDR2 is FQNNGV. Trimming cost V 4 bases and J 1 base, with 10 bases left between them. The CDR3 consists of 14 residues. The CDR3 spells CASSSRDFQETQYF. DNA for the CDR3: TGTGCCAGCAGCTCCCGGGACTTCCAAGAGACCCAGTACTTC.

The sample holds a few counts of this clonotype. The CDR3 protein is CASSKLTGSGNTIYF. The CDR3 DNA sequence: TGTGCCAGCAGCAAATTGACAGGCTCTGGAAACACCATATATTTT. The genes are TRBV7-9 and TRBJ1-3; D is possibly TRBD1 (6 bases). Germline V gene data show CDR1 as SEHNR and CDR2 as FQNEAQ (reference sequence). This CDR3 contains 15 residues. V was clipped by 5 bases and J by 0 bases, with 11 bases between them.

The chain recombines TRBV7-8 with TRBJ1-2; unclear D gene. Trimming took off 5 bases at V and 1 base at J, with 11 bases between the two ends. The CDR3 runs 14 residues. CDR1 SGHVS and CDR2 FQNEAQ come from the germline V gene. The CDR3 DNA reads as TGTGCCAGCAGCCCCACAGAGCTTAACTATGGCTACACCTTC. Protein sequence: CASSPTELNYGYTF.

The J gene is TRBJ1-2, the V gene TRBV12-3 or TRBV12-4; D not resolved. The CDR3 spans 14 residues. V lost 4 bases and J lost 3, with 12 bases in between. In DNA form, the CDR3 reads TGTGCCAGCAGTTCGGTTGTGGGTGACTATGGCTACACCTTC. This codes for CASSSVVGDYGYTF.

CDR3 in amino acids: CASSQDLGSRGGGGDEQFF. CDR3 DNA: TGTGCCAGCAGCCAAGATCTAGGAAGTAGGGGGGGAGGAGGCGATGAGCAGTTCTTC. V and J are TRBV3-1 and TRBJ2-1, with D maybe TRBD2 (7 bases). This CDR3 spans 19 amino acids. CDR1 LGHDT and CDR2 YNNKEL come from the germline V gene (reference sequence). V was trimmed by 0 bases and J by 8 bases, leaving 26 bases between them.

This clonotype was counted between two and nine times. This rearrangement joins TRBV13 to TRBJ2-6, with a weak D call TRBD2 (5 bases). V lost 2 bases, J lost 2 bases, and 10 bases lay in between. CDR1 and CDR2 (germline): PRHDT, FYEKMQ (reference sequence). This CDR3 contains 16 residues. The CDR3 here is CASSLYLAAGANVLTF. CDR3 DNA: TGTGCCAGCAGCTTATATCTAGCTGCTGGGGCCAACGTCCTGACTTTC.

The chain is built from TRBV5-4 and TRBJ1-1; D gene unclear. Trimming shortened V by 5 bases and J by 8 bases, and 16 bases separated the two germline ends. The CDR3 runs 13 residues. The germline CDR1 and CDR2 sequences are SGHNT and YYREEE (reference sequence). The CDR3 nucleotides are TGTGCCAGCAGTCCCGACGGCGATTCGGAAGCTTTCTTT. Amino acids: CASSPDGDSEAFF. Filled out from reference TRBV5-4 and TRBJ1-1, the complete variable domain reads ETGVTQSPTHLIKTRGQQVTLRCSSQSGHNTVSWYQQALGQGPQFIFQYYREEENGRGNFPPRFSGLQFPNYSSELNVNALELDDSALYLCASSPDGDSEAFFGQGTRLTVV.

V usage is TRBV6-1 and J usage is TRBJ1-1, with TRBD1 matching 7 bases. The V segment lost 8 bases and the J segment 0 bases; nucleotides outside the gene matches: 12. Germline-derived CDR1 and CDR2 are MNHNS and SASEGT. This CDR3 comprises 16 residues. The CDR3 coding sequence is TGTGCCAGCTTAAGGCGGGACAGACCCATGAACACTGAAGCTTTCTTT. As protein: CASLRRDRPMNTEAFF.

The chain recombines TRBV19 with TRBJ2-2, with TRBD2 matching 13 bases. V lost 5 bases to trimming and J lost 1 base; unmatched junction nucleotides: 10. The CDR3 sequence is 19 residues long. Per germline, CDR1 LNHDA and CDR2 SQIVND (reference sequence). The CDR3, as DNA: TGTGCCAGTAGTTCAGGACTAGCGGGAGACCTGATGAACACCGGGGAGCTGTTTTTT. This encodes CASSSGLAGDLMNTGELFF.

On this clonotype: One junction end disagrees with the germline gene, perhaps due to a read error. V and J are TRBV18 and TRBJ2-4; TRBD1 aligns across 8 bases. The V gene's germline CDR1 is KGHSH and CDR2 LQKENI. The CDR3 covers 13 residues. CDR3 protein: CASSPERQGTALF. The DNA for the CDR3 is TGTGCCAGCTCACCGGAACGACAGGGGACGGCCCTATTC.

The chain combines TRBV6-5 with TRBJ2-5; 14 bases are shared with TRBD2. Germline CDR1 reads MNHEY; CDR2 reads SVGAGI. V was clipped by 6 bases and J by 5 bases; unmatched bases: 5. This CDR3 has 15 residues. The CDR3 loop is CASSSGLAGVETQYF. The CDR3 nucleotides read TGTGCCAGCAGCTCGGGACTAGCGGGGGTGGAGACCCAGTACTTC.

The chain uses TRBV7-9 and TRBJ2-7; D is possibly TRBD1 (5 bases). V dropped 1 base and J dropped 2 bases, with 9 bases sitting between them. Germline loops: CDR1 SEHNR, CDR2 FQNEAQ (reference sequence). The CDR3 length is 14 residues. CDR3 nucleotides: TGTGCCAGCAGCTTAGGACAGTCGACCTACGAGCAGTACTTC. Translated: CASSLGQSTYEQYF.

This chain joins TRBV12-3 or TRBV12-4 and TRBJ1-5; D gene unclear. This CDR3 spans 15 amino acids. V lost 7 bases and J 0 bases, leaving 13 bases between the germline ends. The CDR3 here is CASTLYLDSNQPQHF. CDR3 nucleotides: TGTGCCAGCACGCTCTACCTTGATAGCAATCAGCCCCAGCATTTT.

This clonotype was counted only a few times. This chain connects TRBV20-1 to TRBJ2-1; no reliable D call. V lost 2 bases to trimming and J lost 5 bases, with 10 bases between them. The CDR3 runs to 13 residues. Germline V lookup: CDR1 DFQATT, CDR2 SNEGSKA (reference sequence). Written as DNA, the CDR3 is TGCAGTGCTAGATTGCTTCCGAACAATGAGCAGTTCTTC. It is translated as CSARLLPNNEQFF.

The chain has TRBV30 and TRBJ1-4; D is uncertain. The CDR3 covers 12 residues. Germline assignment: CDR1 GTSNPN and CDR2 SVGIG (reference sequence). V lost 0 bases, J lost 7 bases, and 6 bases lay in between. The CDR3 sequence is CAWSVRSEKLFF. The CDR3 DNA reads TGTGCCTGGAGTGTACGGAGTGAAAAACTGTTTTTT.

This chain connects TRBV5-1 to TRBJ2-2; TRBD2 matches 7 bases. Germline CDR1 is SGHRS and CDR2 is YFSETQ. The CDR3 is made up of 15 amino acids. V lost 6 bases and J lost 0; bases outside the gene matches: 5. The CDR3 here is CASKMGGANTGELFF. Written as DNA, the CDR3 is TGCGCCAGCAAGATGGGGGGGGCGAACACCGGGGAGCTGTTTTTT.

The rearrangement joins TRBV5-1 to TRBJ1-2; TRBD1 matches 9 bases. Germline CDR1 is SGHRS and CDR2 is YFSETQ. The CDR3 is 13 residues long. V lost 4 bases and J lost 8; bases outside the gene matches: 6. For the CDR3, the DNA is TGCGCCAGCAGCAAAGACAGGGGGGACGGCTACACCTTC. Translating gives CASSKDRGDGYTF.

The chain is built from TRBV7-2 and TRBJ2-1; D is unresolved. Per germline, CDR1 SGHTA and CDR2 FQGNSA. V gave up 5 bases and J gave up 5 bases, with 19 bases separating them. The CDR3 has 16 amino acids. Written as DNA, the CDR3 is TGTGCCAGCAGCCCCAATTCCGCGGCCATTGACAATGAGCAGTTCTTC. Translated, it gives CASSPNSAAIDNEQFF.

V and J are TRBV5-5 and TRBJ2-7; the D gene is possibly TRBD2 (5 bases). Germline lookup yields CDR1 SGHKS and CDR2 YYEKEE (reference sequence). There are 14 residues in the CDR3. V lost 3 bases and J 7 bases, leaving 17 bases between the germline ends. The CDR3 nucleotides read TGTGCCAGCAGCTACATGGTGGAGTCGGGGGAGCAGTACTTC. Protein sequence: CASSYMVESGEQYF.

In its sample, this clonotype was seen a few times. V gene TRBV5-1 combines with J gene TRBJ2-1; D is uncertain. This CDR3 region has 12 residues. Germline lookup yields CDR1 SGHRS and CDR2 YFSETQ. The V gene lost 0 bases and the J gene lost 9 bases, with 7 bases spanning the gap. The CDR3 here is CASSLGIREQFF. The CDR3 coding sequence is TGCGCCAGCAGCTTGGGGATTCGTGAGCAGTTCTTC.

V and J are TRBV6-6 and TRBJ2-7; 7 bases line up with TRBD2. CDR3 size: 14 residues. Unmatched junction bases numbered 6, after V lost 2 bases and J lost 5 bases. CDR1 and CDR2 (germline): MNHNY, SVGAGI (reference sequence). The CDR3 loop reads CASSYRGDYHEQYF. The CDR3 nucleotides are TGTGCCAGCAGTTACCGGGGGGACTACCACGAGCAGTACTTC.

The genes are TRBV4-1 and TRBJ2-7; D perhaps matches TRBD2 (5 bases). Trimming cost V 3 bases and J 7 bases, with 19 bases left between them. CDR3 length equals 15 residues. Germline CDR1 is MGHRA and CDR2 is YSYEKL. CDR3 in DNA: TGCGCCAGCAGCCAGGAGCGGACCAGCTGGAGGGAGCAGTACTTC. Protein: CASSQERTSWREQYF.